This entry is about one TCR beta chain. The data originate from a study of naive and memory T cell subsets. Trimming shortened V by 2 bases and J by 4 bases, and 11 bases separated the two germline ends. Germline V gives CDR1 SGHDN, CDR2 FVKESK. The CDR3 is made up of 14 amino acids. Two oligonucleotides, mixed equimolar, formed the beta constant-region primer covering TRBC1 and TRBC2. TCRdb analysed the UMI-ligation and nested PCR reads with MiXCR anew, one entry per CDR3 protein. The data show 89,000 or so distinct CDR3 sequences, about an eighth seen once. J is TRBJ1-2 and V is TRBV14; D gene uncertain. This sequence originates from a human donor in good health. The sequenced sample consisted of central memory CD4+ T cells from blood. CDR3 nucleotides: TGTGCCAGCAGCCAATCGGGTGTCCGCTATGGCTACACCTTC. As protein: CASSQSGVRYGYTF.